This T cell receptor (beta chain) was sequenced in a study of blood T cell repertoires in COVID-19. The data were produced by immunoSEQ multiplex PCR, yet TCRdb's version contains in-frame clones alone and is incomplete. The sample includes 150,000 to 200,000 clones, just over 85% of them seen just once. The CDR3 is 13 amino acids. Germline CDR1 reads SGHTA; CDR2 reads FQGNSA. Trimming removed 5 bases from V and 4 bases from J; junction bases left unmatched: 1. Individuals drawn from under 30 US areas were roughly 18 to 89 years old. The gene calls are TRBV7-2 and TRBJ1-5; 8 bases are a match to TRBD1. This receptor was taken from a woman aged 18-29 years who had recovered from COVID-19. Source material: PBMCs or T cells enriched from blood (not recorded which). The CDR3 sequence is CASSRQGNQPQHF. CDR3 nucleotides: TGTGCCAGCAGCAGACAGGGGAATCAGCCCCAGCATTTT. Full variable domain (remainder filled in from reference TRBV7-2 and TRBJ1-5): GAGVSQSPSNKVTEKGKDVELRCDPISGHTALYWYRQSLGQGLEFLIYFQGNSAPDKSGLPSDRFSAERTGGSVSTLTIQRTQQEDSAVYLCASSRQGNQPQHFGDGTRLSIL.